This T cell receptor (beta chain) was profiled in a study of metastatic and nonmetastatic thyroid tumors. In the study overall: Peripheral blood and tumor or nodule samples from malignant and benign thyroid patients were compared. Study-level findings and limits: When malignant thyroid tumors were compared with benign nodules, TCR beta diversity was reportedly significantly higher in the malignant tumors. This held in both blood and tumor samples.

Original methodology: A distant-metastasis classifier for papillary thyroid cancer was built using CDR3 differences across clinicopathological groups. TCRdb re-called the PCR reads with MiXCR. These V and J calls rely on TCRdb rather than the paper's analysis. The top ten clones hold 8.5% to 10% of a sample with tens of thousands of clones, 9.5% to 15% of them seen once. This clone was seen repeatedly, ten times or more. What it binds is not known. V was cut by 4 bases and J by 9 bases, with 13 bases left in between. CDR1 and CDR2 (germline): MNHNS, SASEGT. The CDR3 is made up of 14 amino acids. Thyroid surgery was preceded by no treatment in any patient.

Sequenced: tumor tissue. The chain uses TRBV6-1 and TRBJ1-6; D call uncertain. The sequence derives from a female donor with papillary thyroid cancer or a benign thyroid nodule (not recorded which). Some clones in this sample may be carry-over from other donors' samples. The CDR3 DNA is TGTGCCAGCAGTGTGAATCCGGGAAGTTCACCCCTCCACTTT. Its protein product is CASSVNPGSSPLHF.